This passage covers 2 T cell receptor beta chains from one sample sequenced in a study of T cell responses to AZD1222 COVID-19 vaccine. TCRdb's copy holds only in-frame clones and misses some; the assay was immunoSEQ multiplex PCR. The table includes around 100,000 clones, nearly 90% detected once. Sequences were derived from peripheral blood, sampled on day 0 of AZD1222 vaccination. The receptors shown here come from an adult in good health.

V is TRBV19 and J is TRBJ1-1; TRBD1 is a possible D gene (6 bases). Germline V gene sequence: CDR1 LNHDA, CDR2 SQIVND (reference sequence). Trimming stripped 5 bases from V and 0 bases from J, with 16 bases between. This CDR3 is 16 amino acids long. CDR3 coding DNA: TGTGCCAGTAGTTTCCAGACAGGTCAATTGAACACTGAAGCTTTCTTT. This encodes CASSFQTGQLNTEAFF.

This chain uses TRBV28 with TRBJ2-7, with 11 bases matching TRBD2. Looked up from germline, CDR1 is MDHEN and CDR2 is SYDVKM. V lost 7 bases and J lost 4; bases outside the gene matches: 9. This CDR3 has 15 residues. In DNA, the CDR3 is TGTGCCAGCACCGCCGGGCTAGCGGGAGGTTACGAGCAGTACGTC. Amino acids: CASTAGLAGGYEQYV.